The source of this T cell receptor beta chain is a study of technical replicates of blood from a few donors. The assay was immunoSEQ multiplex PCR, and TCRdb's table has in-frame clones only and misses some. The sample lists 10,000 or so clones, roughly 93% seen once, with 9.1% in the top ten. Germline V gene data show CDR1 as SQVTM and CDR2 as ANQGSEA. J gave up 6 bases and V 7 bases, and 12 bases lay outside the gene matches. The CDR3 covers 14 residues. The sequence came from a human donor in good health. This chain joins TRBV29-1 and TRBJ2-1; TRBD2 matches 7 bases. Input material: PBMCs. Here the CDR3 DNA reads TGCAGCGCCCGGAGAGGAGGGGAGGGCAATGAGCAGTTCTTC. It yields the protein CSARRGGEGNEQFF.